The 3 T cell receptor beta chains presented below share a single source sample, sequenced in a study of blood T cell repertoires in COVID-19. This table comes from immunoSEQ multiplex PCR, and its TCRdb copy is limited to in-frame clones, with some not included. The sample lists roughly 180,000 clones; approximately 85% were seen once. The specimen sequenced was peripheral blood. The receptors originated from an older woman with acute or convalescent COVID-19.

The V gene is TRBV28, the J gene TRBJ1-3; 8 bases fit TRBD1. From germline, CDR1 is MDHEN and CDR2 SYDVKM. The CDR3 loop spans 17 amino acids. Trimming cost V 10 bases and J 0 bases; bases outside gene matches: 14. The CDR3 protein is CATILYRGTSSGNTIYF. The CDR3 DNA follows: TGTGCCACCATCCTGTACAGGGGGACCTCCTCTGGAAACACCATATATTTT.

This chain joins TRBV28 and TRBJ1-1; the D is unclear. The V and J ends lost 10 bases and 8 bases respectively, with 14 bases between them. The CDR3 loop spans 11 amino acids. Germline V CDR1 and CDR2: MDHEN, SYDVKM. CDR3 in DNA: TGTGCCACCCGAGATAAGAGAGAAGCTTTCTTT. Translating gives CATRDKREAFF. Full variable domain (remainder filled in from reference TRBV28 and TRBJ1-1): DVKVTQSSRYLVKRTGEKVFLECVQDMDHENMFWYRQDPGLGLRLIYFSYDVKMKEKGDIPEGYSVSREKKERFSLILESASTNQTSMYLCATRDKREAFFGQGTRLTVV.

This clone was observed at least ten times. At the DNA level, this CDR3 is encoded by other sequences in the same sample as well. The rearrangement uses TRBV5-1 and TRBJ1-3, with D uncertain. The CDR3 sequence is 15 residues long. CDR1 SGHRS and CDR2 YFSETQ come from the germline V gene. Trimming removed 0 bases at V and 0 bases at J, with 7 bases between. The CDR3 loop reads CASSLASSSGNTIYF. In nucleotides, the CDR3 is TGCGCCAGCAGCTTGGCCTCCAGCTCTGGAAACACCATATATTTT. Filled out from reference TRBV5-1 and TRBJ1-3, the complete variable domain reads KAGVTQTPRYLIKTRGQQVTLSCSPISGHRSVSWYQQTPGQGLQFLFEYFSETQRNKGNFPGRFSGRQFSNSRSEMNVSTLELGDSALYLCASSLASSSGNTIYFGEGSWLTVV.